This entry describes one T cell receptor beta chain. No antigen is known for it. The naive CD8 fraction comprised CD45RO-negative cells positively selected for CCR7 and excluded terminally differentiated effector memory CD45RA+ cells. This entry comes from a study of shared clonotypes between healthy human individuals. Overall study findings and caveats: Sorted-subset sequencing was shown by rarefaction to be incomplete despite large depth.

Germline V gene data show CDR1 as SQVTM and CDR2 as ANQGSEA. This CDR3 has 15 amino acids. Trimming at V came to 2 bases and at J to 3 bases, leaving 8 bases not matched to a gene. Around 30,000 T cell genomes (around 0.2 ug DNA) went into each sorted-subset replicate. The method was immunoSEQ multiplex PCR; TCRdb's version includes in-frame clones alone and lacks a portion of them. This sample carries millions of clones, roughly 95% of them seen once, and the ten largest clones take about 1.1%. Sequences were obtained from naive CD8+ T cells sorted from blood. This TCR derives from a man in his late teens or twenties in good health. The J gene is TRBJ1-2, the V gene TRBV29-1, with TRBD1 matching 8 bases. Here the CDR3 reads CSVEPADRVYYGYTF. As DNA, the CDR3 is TGCAGCGTTGAACCCGCGGACAGGGTTTACTATGGCTACACCTTC.